A single sample is the source of the 21 T cell receptor beta chains below, sequenced in a study of OX40 agonist ivuxolimab in advanced cancers. This table comes from immunoSEQ multiplex PCR, and its TCRdb copy is limited to in-frame clones, with some not included. The table has roughly 59,000 clones, around 93% seen once. The sequencing used CD4+ or CD8+ T cells sorted from blood, collected in a trial of the OX40 agonist ivuxolimab. These receptor sequences come from an adult with an advanced solid tumor such as melanoma, head and neck, liver or kidney cancer.

The chain links TRBV2 to TRBJ1-5; possibly TRBD1 for D (5 bases). CDR1 SNHLY and CDR2 FYNNEI come from the germline V gene. The V gene lost 5 bases and the J gene lost 0 bases, with 11 bases spanning the gap. The CDR3 runs to 15 residues. This CDR3 reads CASSRDRYSNQPQHF. CDR3 nucleotide sequence: TGTGCCAGCAGTCGAGACAGATATAGCAATCAGCCCCAGCATTTT.

Only one count was recorded for this clone. The V and J genes are TRBV9 and TRBJ2-3; D remains ambiguous. CDR1 is SGDLS and CDR2 is YYNGEE in the germline V gene. The CDR3 contains 13 residues. Trimming shortened V by 3 bases and J by 0 bases, and 5 bases separated the two germline ends. The CDR3 nucleotides are TGTGCCAGCAGCGGGACCAGCACAGATACGCAGTATTTT. Translation: CASSGTSTDTQYF.

The chain is built from TRBV7-5 and TRBJ1-1. TRBV7-5 is an annotated pseudogene. The CDR3 covers 17 residues. DNA for the CDR3: TGTGTCAGAAGCTTAGGTGGGGGGGCCAGCCGGAACACTGAAGCTTTCTTT. This gives the protein CVRSLGGGASRNTEAFF.

The V call is TRBV5-4, the J call TRBJ2-2; D remains unclear. The CDR3 runs 15 residues. V was cut by 5 bases and J by 5 bases, with 16 bases left in between. Germline CDR1 is SGHNT and CDR2 is YYREEE (reference sequence). CDR3 bases: TGTGCCAGCAGTAAAAAAACTGAGAGTACCGGGGAGCTGTTTTTT. Translating gives CASSKKTESTGELFF.

J is TRBJ1-5 and V is TRBV6-5; D gene uncertain. CDR1 MNHEY and CDR2 SVGAGI come from the germline V gene. With 2 bases removed from V and 2 bases from J, the gap between germline ends came to 4 bases. The CDR3 contains 13 residues. The CDR3 protein is CASSYRRNQPQHF. The CDR3 DNA is TGTGCCAGCAGTTACCGGCGCAATCAGCCCCAGCATTTT.

The rearrangement links TRBV4-2 to TRBJ1-4; unclear D gene. The CDR3 covers 15 residues. Germline-derived CDR1 and CDR2 are LGHNA and YNFKEQ. The ends were cut back, 1 base at V and 7 bases at J, with 13 bases in the middle. The CDR3 protein is CASSQARTVIEKLFF. The CDR3 coding sequence is TGTGCCAGCAGCCAAGCTAGGACGGTCATTGAAAAACTGTTTTTT.

The gene calls are TRBV11-2 and TRBJ2-7; the D gene is possibly TRBD1 (6 bases). V gave up 0 bases and J gave up 2 bases, with 11 bases separating them. Germline V CDR1 and CDR2: SGHAT, FQNNGV. The CDR3 is 15 amino acids. Written as DNA, the CDR3 is TGTGCCAGCAGCTTAGAGGCCGGACAGACCTACGAGCAGTACTTC. Encoded protein: CASSLEAGQTYEQYF.

The chain couples TRBV27 to TRBJ1-5; D is ambiguous. Germline CDR1 MNHEY, CDR2 SMNVEV (reference sequence). Trimming cost V 6 bases and J 3 bases, with 6 bases left between them. The CDR3 is made up of 12 amino acids. CDR3 nucleotide sequence: TGTGCCAGCAGCCCTATCAATCAGCCCCAGCATTTT. Its protein is CASSPINQPQHF.

The gene calls are TRBV18 and TRBJ2-2; 8 bases match TRBD1. Trimming at V came to 8 bases and at J to 6 bases, leaving 11 bases not matched to a gene. The CDR3 has 15 residues. Germline CDR1 and CDR2: KGHSH and LQKENI. CDR3 sequence (DNA): TGTGCCAGCCACCTGGACAGGGATTATCCCGGGGAGCTGTTTTTT. Its translation is CASHLDRDYPGELFF.

This sequence joins TRBV6-5 and TRBJ1-4; TRBD1 might be the D (5 bases). The germline CDR1 and CDR2 sequences are MNHEY and SVGAGI. CDR3 length: 15 amino acids. With 2 bases removed from V and 7 bases from J, the gap between germline ends came to 14 bases. CDR3 bases: TGTGCCAGCAGTTACCGGCAGGGCCCTGGTGAAAAACTGTTTTTT. Its protein is CASSYRQGPGEKLFF.

The chain couples TRBV2 to TRBJ2-7; 7 bases are a match to TRBD1. With 3 bases clipped from V and 2 bases from J, the junction kept 10 bases outside the gene matches. CDR1 is SNHLY, CDR2 FYNNEI, per germline. The CDR3 covers 16 residues. For the CDR3, the DNA is TGTGCCAGCAGTGATCACTACGGGACAGCACCCTACGAGCAGTACTTC. Encoded protein: CASSDHYGTAPYEQYF. The full variable domain, completed using reference TRBV2 and TRBJ2-7, is EPEVTQTPSHQVTQMGQEVILRCVPISNHLYFYWYRQILGQKVEFLVSFYNNEISEKSEIFDDQFSVERPDGSNFTLKIRSTKLEDSAMYFCASSDHYGTAPYEQYFGPGTRLTVT.

V gene TRBV2 combines with J gene TRBJ2-6; the match to TRBD1 covers 8 bases. With V trimmed by 4 bases and J by 0 bases, 8 bases remained unmatched. The length of the CDR3 is 18 residues. Germline CDR1 reads SNHLY; CDR2 reads FYNNEI. The CDR3 bases are TGTGCCAGCAGTGCTCCGGGACAGGCCATCTCTGGGGCCAACGTCCTGACTTTC. Translation gives CASSAPGQAISGANVLTF.

The V and J genes are TRBV7-9 and TRBJ2-1; no reliable D call. CDR1 SEHNR and CDR2 FQNEAQ come from the germline V gene (reference sequence). The CDR3 runs to 17 residues. V lost 4 bases and J 0 bases, leaving 16 bases between the germline ends. The CDR3 here is CASSWSGPFSSYNEQFF. CDR3 nucleotide sequence: TGTGCCAGCAGCTGGTCAGGACCCTTTAGCTCCTACAATGAGCAGTTCTTC. Filled out from reference TRBV7-9 and TRBJ2-1, the complete variable domain reads DTGVSQNPRHKITKRGQNVTFRCDPISEHNRLYWYRQTLGQGPEFLTYFQNEAQLEKSRLLSDRFSAERPKGSFSTLEIQRTEQGDSAMYLCASSWSGPFSSYNEQFFGPGTRLTVL.

The V call is TRBV9, the J call TRBJ2-5, with D possibly being TRBD1 (5 bases). The germline gives CDR1 SGDLS, CDR2 YYNGEE. The CDR3 contains 16 residues. Between the trimmed V and J ends, which lost 4 bases and 5 bases, there was a span of 21 bases. CDR3 bases: TGTGCCAGCAGCCAGACCAGGGTATCGGACGGGGAGACCCAGTACTTC. It specifies CASSQTRVSDGETQYF.

This sequence joins TRBV28 and TRBJ2-7, with TRBD1 matching 9 bases. Trimming cost V 1 base and J 7 bases; bases outside gene matches: 11. This CDR3 contains 16 residues. The germline CDR1 and CDR2 sequences are MDHEN and SYDVKM. CDR3 in amino acids: CASSLYGGQGGEEQYF. The CDR3 nucleotides read TGTGCCAGCAGTTTATACGGGGGACAGGGCGGCGAAGAGCAGTACTTC.

The rearrangement joins TRBV11-3 to TRBJ2-7, with 8 bases fitting TRBD1. J lost 3 bases, V lost 3 bases, and 1 base had no gene match. Germline V gene sequence: CDR1 SGHNT, CDR2 YENEEA. This CDR3 contains 13 residues. CDR3 loop: CASSFGQGYEQYF. The CDR3 nucleotides are TGTGCCAGCAGCTTCGGACAGGGCTACGAGCAGTACTTC. The full variable domain, rest sourced from reference TRBV11-3 and TRBJ2-7, is EAGVVQSPRYKIIEKKQPVAFWCNPISGHNTLYWYLQNLGQGPELLIRYENEEAVDDSQLPKDRFSAERLKGVDSTLKIQPAELGDSAVYLCASSFGQGYEQYFGPGTRLTVT.

This chain's CDR3 is CASSRSGSSYNEQFF. CDR3 bases: TGTGCCAGCAGTCGAAGCGGGAGCTCCTACAATGAGCAGTTCTTC. The chain carries TRBV6-1 and TRBJ2-1; TRBD2 aligns across 8 bases. Germline assignment: CDR1 MNHNS and CDR2 SASEGT. With V trimmed by 5 bases and J by 0 bases, 3 bases remained unmatched. The CDR3 consists of 15 residues.

This rearrangement joins TRBV10-3 to TRBJ2-4, with 7 bases lining up with TRBD1. Trimming removed 0 bases from V and 14 bases from J; junction bases left unmatched: 4. Germline CDR1 and CDR2: ENHRY and SYGVKD. The CDR3 has 12 amino acids. CDR3 loop: CAISESGTDEYF. The CDR3 nucleotides read TGTGCCATCAGTGAGTCCGGGACAGACGAGTACTTC.

V is TRBV4-1 and J is TRBJ2-7, with 9 positions matching TRBD1. The CDR3 is made up of 15 amino acids. The trim removed 2 bases at V and 0 bases at J, leaving 2 bases unmatched. The V gene's germline CDR1 is MGHRA and CDR2 YSYEKL. CDR3 DNA: TGCGCCAGCAGCCAATCGGGACAGGGCTCCTACGAGCAGTACTTC. Amino acid sequence: CASSQSGQGSYEQYF.

The genes are TRBV19 and TRBJ1-1; D is possibly TRBD1 (6 bases). V lost 10 bases, J lost 0 bases, and 12 bases lay in between. The CDR3 is made up of 13 amino acids. In germline, CDR1 is LNHDA, CDR2 SQIVND (reference sequence). The CDR3 DNA is TGTGCCACCAGACCAGGGGTGAACACTGAAGCTTTCTTT. It yields the protein CATRPGVNTEAFF. Using reference TRBV19 and TRBJ1-1 for the parts outside the CDR3, the full variable domain is DGGITQSPKYLFRKEGQNVTLSCEQNLNHDAMYWYRQDPGQGLRLIYYSQIVNDFQKGDIAEGYSVSREKKESFPLTVTSAQKNPTAFYLCATRPGVNTEAFFGQGTRLTVV.

The chain couples TRBV10-3 to TRBJ2-7, with TRBD2 identical over 13 bases. The CDR3 totals 16 residues. Germline values: CDR1 ENHRY, CDR2 SYGVKD. V gave up 3 bases and J gave up 3 bases; unmatched junction bases: 5. The CDR3 reads CAISERLAGGNYEQYF. CDR3 nucleotide sequence: TGTGCCATCAGTGAACGACTAGCGGGGGGAAACTACGAGCAGTACTTC.